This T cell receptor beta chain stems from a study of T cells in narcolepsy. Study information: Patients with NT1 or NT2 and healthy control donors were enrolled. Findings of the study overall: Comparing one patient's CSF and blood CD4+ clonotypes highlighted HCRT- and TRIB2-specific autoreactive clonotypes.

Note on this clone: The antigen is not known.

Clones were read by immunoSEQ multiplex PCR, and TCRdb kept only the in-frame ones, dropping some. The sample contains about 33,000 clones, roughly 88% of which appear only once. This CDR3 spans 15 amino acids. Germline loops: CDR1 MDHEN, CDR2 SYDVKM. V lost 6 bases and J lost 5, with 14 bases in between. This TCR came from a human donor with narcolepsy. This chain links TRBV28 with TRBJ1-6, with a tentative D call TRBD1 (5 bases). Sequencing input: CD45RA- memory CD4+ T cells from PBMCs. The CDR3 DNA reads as TGTGCCAGCAGCACGGGGGGTAGGCATAATTCACCCCTCCACTTT. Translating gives CASSTGGRHNSPLHF.